These T cell receptor beta chains were read from a single sample in a study of cytotoxic CD8 clonotypes in ibrutinib-treated CLL. Data came from immunoSEQ multiplex PCR; TCRdb stores just in-frame clones and leaves some out. The sample lists about 200,000 clones; approximately 75% were seen once. Sequenced material: PBMCs, taken after 12 months of ibrutinib treatment. The receptors derive from a human donor with chronic lymphocytic leukemia. Both conserved end residues are part of each CDR3. The D gene is left open where the match is weak. Rows give clone size only sometimes, using once, few, many, or a class for an expanded clone.

>TRBV18|TRBD1|NA|TRBJ2-5
TGTGCCAGCTCACCACCTGGGTTACCTACTCACTCGGACAGGGGGCTACGAGAGACCCAGTACTTC
CASSPPGLPTHSDRGLRETQYF
>TRBV4-1|NA|NA|TRBJ1-3
TGCGCCAGCAGCCAAGATGGAGACAGTGGAAACACCATATATTTT
CASSQDGDSGNTIYF
>TRBV7-9|NA|NA|TRBJ2-5
TGTGCCAGCAGCTTCAGTATCCAAGAGACCCAGTACTTC
CASSFSIQETQYF
>TRBV7-2|NA|NA|TRBJ2-7
TGTGCCAGCAGCCCACAGAGGAACTACGAGCAGTACTTC
CASSPQRNYEQYF
>TRBV19|NA|NA|TRBJ1-1
TGTGCCAGTAGTGCCTGGGGGGGGCGTGGGAACACTGAAGCTTTCTTT
CASSAWGGRGNTEAFF
>TRBV11-2|TRBD1|NA|TRBJ2-3
TGTGCCAGCAGCCTGAACTTACCGGGACAGGGGACAGATACGCAGTATTTT
CASSLNLPGQGTDTQYF
>TRBV4-1|TRBD1|NA|TRBJ2-7
TGCGCCAGCAGCCCTACGCCGGGACAGTCGTTCGAGCAGTACTTC
CASSPTPGQSFEQYF
>TRBV29-1|NA|NA|TRBJ1-2
TGCAGCGTTGGAACCACTAACTATGGCTACACCTTC
CSVGTTNYGYTF
>TRBV6-1|NA|NA|TRBJ2-7
TGTGCCAGCAGTGAGAGTTCCGCCTACGAGCAGTACTTC
CASSESSAYEQYF
>TRBV27|TRBD1|NA|TRBJ2-1
TGTGCCAGCAGTCCTCGGACAGGGACGAATGAGCAGTTCTTC
CASSPRTGTNEQFF
>TRBV6-1|NA|NA|TRBJ1-5
TGTGCCAGCAGTGAAGCGGTAGGGGGAAGTAGCAATCAGCCCCAGCATTTT
CASSEAVGGSSNQPQHF
>TRBV25-1|TRBD2|many|TRBJ2-3
TGTGCCAGCAGTGAATTAACTAGCGGGGGGGGCACAGATACGCAGTATTTT
CASSELTSGGGTDTQYF
>TRBV7-9|TRBD2|few|TRBJ2-5
TGTGCCAGCAGTAGCGGGGGGGCCCAAGAGACCCAGTACTTC
CASSSGGAQETQYF
>TRBV5-4|NA|NA|TRBJ2-7
TGTGCCAGCCAGGCCTTGGCGGGACAAGACTACGAGCAGTACTTC
CASQALAGQDYEQYF
>TRBV7-9|TRBD1|few|TRBJ1-2
TGTGCCAGCAGCTTAGGTGCAGGGGGCTATGGCTACACCTTC
CASSLGAGGYGYTF
>TRBV11-2|TRBD2|NA|TRBJ2-1
TGTGCCAGCAGCTTAGCTCTAGCGGGGAAAGACAATGAGCAGTTCTTC
CASSLALAGKDNEQFF
>TRBV7-3|TRBD2|NA|TRBJ2-5
TGTGCCAGCAGCCCTAGCGGGGGTCGGGAGACCCAGTACTTC
CASSPSGGRETQYF
>TRBV27|NA|NA|TRBJ2-2
TGTGCCAGCAGTTTACTAGCCCCCTTTGGCGGGGAGCTGTTTTTT
CASSLLAPFGGELFF
>TRBV27|NA|NA|TRBJ2-7
TGTGCCAGCAGTTTAGGGGGTCAGGGTCAGTACTACGAGCAGTACTTC
CASSLGGQGQYYEQYF
>TRBV27|TRBD2|NA|TRBJ2-5
TGTGCCAGCAGTCCGGTAGCGGGGGGCAGGGGGACCCAGTACTTC
CASSPVAGGRGTQYF
>TRBV30|NA|NA|TRBJ2-5
TGTGCCTGGGCTGGGCAAGGAGAGACCCAGTACTTC
CAWAGQGETQYF
>TRBV23-1|NA|NA|TRBJ2-3
TGCGCCAGCAGTCAAGCAGGGAGACACGTAACAGATACGCAGTATTTT
CASSQAGRHVTDTQYF
>TRBV2|NA|NA|TRBJ1-4
TGTGCCAGCAATGGTGGGGGGACTGAAAAACTGTTTTTT
CASNGGGTEKLFF